The subject of this entry is one T cell receptor beta chain. Its antigen is currently unknown. This sample was taken from a study of T cells in localized non-small cell lung cancer. Study results and limitations: A median of 57 clones ranked among the top 100 in tumor appeared in adjacent lung. Highest T cell clonality was seen in uninvolved adjacent lung, surpassing that measured in tumor.

Profiling relied on immunoSEQ multiplex PCR, and the TCRdb table lists in-frame clones only, not all of them. The repertoire holds 10,000 to 12,000 clones, with around three quarters as singletons. The starting material was peripheral blood, obtained before any cancer treatment. This TCR derives from a male donor at least 60 years old with stage I lung adenocarcinoma.

The CDR3 region is CASSDYRVNYGYTF. The CDR3 region has the DNA TGTGCCAGCAGTGATTACAGGGTTAACTATGGCTACACCTTC. The V and J genes are TRBV6-1 and TRBJ1-2; D might be TRBD1 (6 bases). The CDR3 sequence is 14 residues long. Trimming cost V 3 bases and J 1 base, with 9 bases left between them. Looked up from germline, CDR1 is MNHNS and CDR2 is SASEGT.